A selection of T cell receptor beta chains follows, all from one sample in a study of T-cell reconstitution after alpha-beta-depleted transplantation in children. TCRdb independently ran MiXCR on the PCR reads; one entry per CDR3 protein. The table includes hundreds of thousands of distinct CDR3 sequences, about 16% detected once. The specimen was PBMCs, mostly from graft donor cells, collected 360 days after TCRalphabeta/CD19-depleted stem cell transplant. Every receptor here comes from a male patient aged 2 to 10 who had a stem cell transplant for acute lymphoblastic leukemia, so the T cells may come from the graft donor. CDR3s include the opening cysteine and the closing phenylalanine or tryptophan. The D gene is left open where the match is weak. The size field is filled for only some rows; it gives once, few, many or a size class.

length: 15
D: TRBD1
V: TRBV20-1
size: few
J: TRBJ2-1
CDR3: CSARVGGTGFNEQFF
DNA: TGCAGTGCTAGAGTGGGCGGGACAGGCTTCAATGAGCAGTTCTTC

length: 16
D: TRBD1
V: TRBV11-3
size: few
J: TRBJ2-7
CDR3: CASSLESGTGAGVKYF
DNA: TGTGCCAGCAGCTTAGAATCCGGGACAGGGGCCGGTGTGAAGTACTTC

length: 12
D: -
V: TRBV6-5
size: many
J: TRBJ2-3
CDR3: CATRASLDTQYF
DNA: TGTGCCACCAGGGCCTCACTAGATACGCAGTATTTT

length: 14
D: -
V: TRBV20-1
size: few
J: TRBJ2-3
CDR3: CSAPPLAQTDTQYF
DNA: TGCAGTGCTCCCCCCTTAGCGCAAACAGATACGCAGTATTTT

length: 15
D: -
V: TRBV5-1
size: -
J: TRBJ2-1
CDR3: CASSLVGARYNEQFF
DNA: TGCGCCAGCAGCTTGGTGGGGGCGCGATACAATGAGCAGTTCTTC

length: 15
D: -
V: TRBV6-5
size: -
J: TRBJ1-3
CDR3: CASTLGGGSGNTIYF
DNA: TGTGCCAGCACTCTCGGGGGAGGCTCTGGAAACACCATATATTTT

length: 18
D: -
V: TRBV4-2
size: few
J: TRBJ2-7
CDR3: CASSQALSRAHSVYEQYF
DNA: TGTGCCAGCAGCCAAGCTCTTTCCAGGGCCCACTCTGTCTACGAGCAGTACTTC

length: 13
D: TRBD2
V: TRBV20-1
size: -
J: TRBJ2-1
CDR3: CSALREDYNEQFF
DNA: TGCAGCGCCTTGCGGGAGGACTACAATGAGCAGTTCTTC

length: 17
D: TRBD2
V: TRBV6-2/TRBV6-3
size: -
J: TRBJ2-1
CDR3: CASSYSRQASGRVEQFF
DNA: TGTGCCAGCAGTTACTCACGACAGGCTAGCGGGAGGGTTGAGCAGTTCTTC

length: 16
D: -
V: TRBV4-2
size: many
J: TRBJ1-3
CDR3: CASSPVGPDRGNTIYF
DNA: TGTGCCAGCAGCCCAGTAGGTCCCGACCGGGGAAACACCATATATTTT

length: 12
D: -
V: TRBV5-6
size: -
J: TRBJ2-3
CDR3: CASSSFGDTQYF
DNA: TGTGCCAGCAGCTCCTTCGGAGATACGCAGTATTTT

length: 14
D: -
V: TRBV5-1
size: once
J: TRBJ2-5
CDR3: CASSLVGSVETQYF
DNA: TGCGCCAGCAGCTTGGTAGGGTCCGTTGAGACCCAGTACTTC

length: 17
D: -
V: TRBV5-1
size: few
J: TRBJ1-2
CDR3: CASSLAAEISLGYGYTF
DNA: TGCGCCAGCAGCTTAGCGGCGGAGATTTCCCTCGGCTATGGCTACACCTTC

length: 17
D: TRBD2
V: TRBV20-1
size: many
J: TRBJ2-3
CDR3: CSARDGGREGPTDTQYF
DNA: TGCAGTGCTAGAGACGGCGGGCGGGAGGGCCCCACAGATACGCAGTATTTT

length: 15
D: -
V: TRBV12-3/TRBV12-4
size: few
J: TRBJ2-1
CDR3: CASSLPRAWNNEQFF
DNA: TGTGCCAGCAGTTTACCCCGCGCATGGAACAATGAGCAGTTCTTC

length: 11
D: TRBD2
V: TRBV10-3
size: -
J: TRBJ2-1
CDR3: CAIALADEQFF
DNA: TGTGCCATCGCACTAGCGGATGAGCAGTTCTTC

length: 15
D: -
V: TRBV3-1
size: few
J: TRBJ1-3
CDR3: CASSQDWTSGNTIYF
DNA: TGTGCCAGCAGCCAAGACTGGACATCTGGAAACACCATATATTTT

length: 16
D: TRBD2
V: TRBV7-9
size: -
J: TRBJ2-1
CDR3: CASSLLAGVTYNEQFF
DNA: TGTGCCAGCAGCTTACTAGCGGGGGTAACCTACAATGAGCAGTTCTTC

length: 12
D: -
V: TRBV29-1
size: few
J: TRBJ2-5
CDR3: CSVRRVFETQYF
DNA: TGCAGCGTTCGCAGGGTCTTTGAGACCCAGTACTTC

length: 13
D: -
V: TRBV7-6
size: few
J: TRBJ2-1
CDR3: CASSAGPNNEQFF
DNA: TGTGCCAGCAGCGCAGGGCCAAACAATGAGCAGTTCTTC

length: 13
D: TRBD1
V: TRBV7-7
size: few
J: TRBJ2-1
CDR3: CASSPRTGNEQFF
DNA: TGTGCTAGCAGCCCCCGGACAGGCAATGAGCAGTTCTTC

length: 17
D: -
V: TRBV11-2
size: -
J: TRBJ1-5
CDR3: CASSLVPGRYSNQPQHF
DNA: TGTGCCAGCAGCTTAGTTCCGGGGCGGTATAGCAATCAGCCCCAGCATTTT

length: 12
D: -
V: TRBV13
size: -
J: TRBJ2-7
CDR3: CASSSSGTEQYF
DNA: TGTGCCAGCAGCTCCTCCGGGACGGAGCAGTACTTC

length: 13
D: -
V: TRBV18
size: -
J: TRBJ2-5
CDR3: CASSPRTEETQYF
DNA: TGTGCCAGCTCACCACGGACAGAAGAGACCCAGTACTTC

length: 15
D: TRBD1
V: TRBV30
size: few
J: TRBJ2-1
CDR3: CAWKTGTGPYNEQFF
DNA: TGTGCCTGGAAAACCGGGACAGGGCCCTACAATGAGCAGTTCTTC

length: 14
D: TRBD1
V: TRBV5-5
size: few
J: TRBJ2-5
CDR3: CASSLPGGGETQYF
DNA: TGTGCCAGCAGCTTGCCAGGGGGCGGTGAGACCCAGTACTTC

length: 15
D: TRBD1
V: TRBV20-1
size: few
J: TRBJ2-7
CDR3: CSARVWSDRDYEQYF
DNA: TGCAGTGCTAGAGTCTGGTCGGACAGGGACTACGAGCAGTACTTC

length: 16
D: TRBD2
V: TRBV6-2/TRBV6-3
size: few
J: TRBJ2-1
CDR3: CASSFGLAGNYNEQFF
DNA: TGTGCCAGCAGTTTCGGACTAGCGGGAAACTACAATGAGCAGTTCTTC

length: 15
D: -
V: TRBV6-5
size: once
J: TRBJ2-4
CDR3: CASSSPGRSKNIQYF
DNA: TGTGCCAGCAGTTCCCCTGGTAGATCCAAAAACATTCAGTACTTC

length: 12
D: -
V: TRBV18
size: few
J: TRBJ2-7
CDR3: CASSSDFYEQYF
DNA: TGTGCCAGCTCCAGCGACTTCTACGAGCAGTACTTC

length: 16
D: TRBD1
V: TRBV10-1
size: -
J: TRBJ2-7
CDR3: CASSNGTGATPYEQYF
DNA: TGCGCCAGCAGTAACGGGACAGGGGCTACCCCGTACGAGCAGTACTTC

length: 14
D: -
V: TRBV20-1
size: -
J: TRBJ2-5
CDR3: CSASGTATQETQYF
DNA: TGCAGTGCTAGTGGGACGGCCACTCAAGAGACCCAGTACTTC

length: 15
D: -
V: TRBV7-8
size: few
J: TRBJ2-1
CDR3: CASSLGLGDANEQFF
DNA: TGTGCCAGCAGCTTAGGCCTAGGCGACGCGAATGAGCAGTTCTTC

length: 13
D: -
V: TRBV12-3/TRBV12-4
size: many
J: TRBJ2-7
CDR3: CASRPDSSYEQYF
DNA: TGTGCCAGCAGACCGGACTCCTCCTACGAGCAGTACTTC

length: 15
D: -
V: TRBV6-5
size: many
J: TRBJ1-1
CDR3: CASSYSFTGHTEAFF
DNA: TGTGCCAGCAGTTACTCGTTCACAGGACACACTGAAGCTTTCTTT

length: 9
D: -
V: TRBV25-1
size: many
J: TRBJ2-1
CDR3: CPPPREQFF
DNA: TGTCCTCCCCCCCGTGAGCAGTTCTTC

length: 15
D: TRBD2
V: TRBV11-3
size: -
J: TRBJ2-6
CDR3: CASSFSGTGANVLTF
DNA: TGTGCCAGCAGCTTTAGCGGGACTGGGGCCAACGTCCTGACTTTC

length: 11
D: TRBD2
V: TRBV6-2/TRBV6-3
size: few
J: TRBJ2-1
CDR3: CASSYGGELFF
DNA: TGTGCCAGCAGTTACGGGGGGGAGCTATTCTTC

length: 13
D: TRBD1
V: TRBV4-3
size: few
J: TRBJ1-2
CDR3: CASSDRGIYGYTF
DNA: TGCGCCAGCAGTGACAGGGGCATCTATGGCTACACCTTC

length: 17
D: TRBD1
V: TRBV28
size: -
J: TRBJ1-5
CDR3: CASSSGQASYSNQPQHF
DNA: TGTGCCAGCAGTTCGGGACAGGCTTCGTATAGCAATCAGCCCCAGCATTTT

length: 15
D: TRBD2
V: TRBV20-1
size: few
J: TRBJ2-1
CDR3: CSARPSGMVYNEQFF
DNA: TGCAGTGCTAGACCGAGCGGGATGGTCTACAATGAGCAGTTCTTC

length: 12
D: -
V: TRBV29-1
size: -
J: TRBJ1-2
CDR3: CSAGQGDYGYTF
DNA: TGCAGCGCAGGACAAGGGGACTATGGCTACACCTTC

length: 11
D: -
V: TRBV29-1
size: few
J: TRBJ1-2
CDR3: CSVPGGDGYTF
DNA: TGCAGCGTCCCCGGGGGGGATGGCTACACCTTC

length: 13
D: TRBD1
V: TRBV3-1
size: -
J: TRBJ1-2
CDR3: CASSGQGHYGYTF
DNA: TGTGCCAGCAGTGGACAGGGCCACTATGGCTACACCTTC

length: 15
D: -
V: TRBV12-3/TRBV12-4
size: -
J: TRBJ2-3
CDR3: CASSSVFGSTDTQYF
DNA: TGTGCCAGCAGTTCGGTCTTCGGGAGCACAGATACGCAGTATTTT

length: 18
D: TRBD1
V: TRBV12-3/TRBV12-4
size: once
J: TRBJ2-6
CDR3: CASSSGQGSFSGANVLTF
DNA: TGTGCCAGCAGTTCCGGACAGGGGAGTTTCTCTGGGGCCAACGTCCTGACTTTC

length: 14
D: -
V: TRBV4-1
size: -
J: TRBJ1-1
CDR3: CASSQGAGNTEAFF
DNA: TGCGCCAGCAGCCAAGGGGCAGGGAACACTGAAGCTTTCTTT

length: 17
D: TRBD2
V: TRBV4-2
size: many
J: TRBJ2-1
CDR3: CASSQEGDGLVTSEQFF
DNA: TGTGCCAGCAGCCAAGAAGGGGACGGACTAGTGACTAGTGAGCAGTTCTTC

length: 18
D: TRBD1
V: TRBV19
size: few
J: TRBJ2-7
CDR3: CASSSRDRRWESPREQYF
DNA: TGTGCCAGTAGTAGCCGGGACAGGCGTTGGGAGTCTCCTAGGGAGCAGTACTTC

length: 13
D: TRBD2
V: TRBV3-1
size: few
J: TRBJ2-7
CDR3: CASTGRAAYEQYF
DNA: TGTGCCAGCACAGGGAGGGCGGCCTACGAGCAGTACTTC

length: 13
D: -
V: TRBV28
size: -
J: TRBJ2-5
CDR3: CASMRGLQETQYF
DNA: TGTGCCAGCATGAGAGGACTCCAAGAGACCCAGTACTTC

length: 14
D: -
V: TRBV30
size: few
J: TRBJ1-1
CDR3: CAWSPGLLNTEAFF
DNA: TGTGCCTGGAGTCCGGGGCTACTGAACACTGAAGCTTTCTTT

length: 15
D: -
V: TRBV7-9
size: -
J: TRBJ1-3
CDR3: CASSLPGPSGNTIYF
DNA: TGTGCCAGCAGCTTACCGGGCCCCTCTGGAAACACCATATATTTT

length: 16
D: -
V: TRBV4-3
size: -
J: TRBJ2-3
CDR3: CASSDSGTSSTDTQYF
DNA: TGCGCCAGCAGCGATAGCGGTACCTCTAGCACAGATACGCAGTATTTT

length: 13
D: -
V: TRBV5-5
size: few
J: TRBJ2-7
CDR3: CASSWPDSYEQYF
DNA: TGTGCCAGCAGCTGGCCCGACAGTTACGAGCAGTACTTC

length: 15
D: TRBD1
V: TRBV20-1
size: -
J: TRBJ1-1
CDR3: CSASWQGDRGTEAFF
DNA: TGCAGTGCTAGTTGGCAGGGGGACCGCGGTACTGAAGCTTTCTTT

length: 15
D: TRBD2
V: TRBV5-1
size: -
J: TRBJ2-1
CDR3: CASRQAGVGYNEQFF
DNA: TGCGCCAGCAGACAAGCGGGAGTCGGCTACAATGAGCAGTTCTTC

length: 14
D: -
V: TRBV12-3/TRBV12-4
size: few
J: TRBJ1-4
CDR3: CASSTDPTNEKLFF
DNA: TGTGCCAGCAGTACAGATCCAACTAATGAAAAACTGTTTTTT

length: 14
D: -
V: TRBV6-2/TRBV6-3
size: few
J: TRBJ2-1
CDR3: CASLGQASYNEQFF
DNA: TGTGCCAGCCTGGGGCAAGCGTCCTACAATGAGCAGTTCTTC

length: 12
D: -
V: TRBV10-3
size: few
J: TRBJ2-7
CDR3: CAIRSGVYEQYF
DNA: TGTGCCATCAGAAGCGGAGTCTACGAGCAGTACTTC